Listed below are T cell receptor beta chains from one sample, sequenced in a study of blood T cell repertoires in COVID-19. Profiled with immunoSEQ multiplex PCR; TCRdb holds only in-frame clones, not every one. The sample includes 250,000 to 350,000 clones, about nine tenths of them seen just once. Sequences were obtained from peripheral blood. These receptors originate from a man between 18 and 29 years old with active or convalescent COVID-19. Both conserved end residues are part of each CDR3. The D gene is left open where the match is weak. Clone size, where shown, is once, few, many, or a class for clones that have expanded.

size,V,D,J,CDR3,DNA
.,TRBV7-9,.,TRBJ1-4,CASSLSFLGETNEKLFF,TGTGCCAGCAGCTTAAGCTTTCTAGGTGAAACTAATGAAAAACTGTTTTTT
.,TRBV29-1,.,TRBJ1-1,CSVEVEMNTEAFF,TGCAGCGTTGAGGTGGAGATGAACACTGAAGCTTTCTTT
.,TRBV10-3,TRBD2,TRBJ2-5,CAISERAREGGTETQYF,TGTGCCATCAGTGAGAGAGCTAGGGAGGGAGGAACAGAGACCCAGTACTTC
.,TRBV19,.,TRBJ1-3,CASSTGNSGNTIYF,TGTGCCAGTAGTACCGGGAACTCTGGAAACACCATATATTTT
.,TRBV15,TRBD1,TRBJ1-1,CATSRDRQGYTEAFF,TGTGCCACCAGCAGAGATCGACAGGGCTACACTGAAGCTTTCTTT
.,TRBV4-1,.,TRBJ1-6,CASSQERVSSYNSPLHF,TGCGCCAGCAGCCAAGAGAGGGTGAGCTCCTATAATTCACCCCTCCACTTT
few,TRBV5-6,.,TRBJ2-7,CASSSPGLNTDEQYF,TGTGCCAGCAGCTCTCCGGGACTCAATACGGACGAGCAGTACTTC
many,TRBV19,.,TRBJ1-2,CASSMATNYGYTF,TGTGCCAGTAGTATGGCCACTAACTATGGCTACACCTTC
.,TRBV4-3,.,TRBJ2-3,CASSQGGRSADTQYF,TGCGCCAGCAGCCAGGGGGGGCGTTCGGCGGATACGCAGTATTTT
.,TRBV12-5,.,TRBJ2-5,CASAHPDQETQYF,TGTGCTAGTGCGCACCCGGACCAAGAGACCCAGTACTTC
once,TRBV3-1/TRBV3-2,.,TRBJ2-3,CASSPDQSTDTQYF,TGTGCCAGCAGCCCTGATCAGAGCACAGATACGCAGTATTTT
.,TRBV4-1,.,TRBJ2-3,CASSLNTDTQYF,TGCGCCAGCAGCCTCAACACAGATACGCAGTATTTT
.,TRBV4-1,TRBD2,TRBJ2-1,CASSQHSGRAGEQFF,TGCGCCAGCAGCCAACACAGCGGGAGGGCCGGTGAGCAGTTCTTC
.,TRBV18,TRBD2,TRBJ2-3,CASSQASGGQDTQYF,TGTGCCAGCTCACAGGCCAGCGGGGGCCAAGATACGCAGTATTTT
.,TRBV6-2/TRBV6-3,.,TRBJ2-4,CASSYRDFSPPGGNIQYF,TGTGCCAGCAGTTATCGCGATTTTTCCCCACCAGGAGGAAACATTCAGTACTTC
.,TRBV5-1,.,TRBJ1-4,CASSALQGNSEKLFF,TGCGCCAGCAGCGCGCTACAGGGTAATAGTGAAAAACTGTTTTTT
.,TRBV28,.,TRBJ2-4,CATKRTPGQQIQYF,TGTGCCACCAAAAGGACGCCAGGGCAGCAAATTCAGTACTTC
.,TRBV18,TRBD1,TRBJ2-1,CASQGTGLDEQFF,TGTGCCAGCCAAGGGACAGGGCTAGATGAGCAGTTCTTC
.,TRBV6-5,.,TRBJ1-6,CASSLSENSPLHF,TGTGCCAGCAGTCTCTCGGAGAATTCACCCCTCCACTTT
.,TRBV18,.,TRBJ1-2,CASSRDTNYGYTF,TGTGCCAGCTCACGGGACACTAACTATGGCTACACCTTC
.,TRBV5-1,.,TRBJ1-1,CASSPGLGGNTEAFF,TGCGCCAGCAGCCCGGGACTGGGAGGGAACACTGAAGCTTTCTTT
.,TRBV10-1,.,TRBJ2-7,CASSESGSPYEQYF,TGCGCCAGCAGTGAGTCGGGCAGTCCCTACGAGCAGTACTTC
once,TRBV14,.,TRBJ2-1,CASSQGAGTYNEQFF,TGTGCCAGCAGCCAAGGGGCGGGAACCTACAATGAGCAGTTCTTC
.,TRBV24-1,TRBD1,TRBJ2-3,CATSSGTGVTDTQYF,TGTGCCACCAGTTCCGGGACAGGGGTAACAGATACGCAGTATTTT
.,TRBV19,TRBD2,TRBJ2-1,CASSIPGGPGYEQFF,TGTGCCAGTAGTATTCCGGGAGGGCCTGGCTATGAGCAGTTCTTC
.,TRBV7-8,TRBD1,TRBJ1-5,CASSPTRGINQPQHF,TGTGCCAGCAGCCCAACCAGGGGGATCAATCAGCCCCAGCATTTT
.,TRBV5-1,.,TRBJ2-7,CASSPGLIGGYEQYF,TGCGCCAGCAGCCCGGGACTGATTGGGGGGTACGAGCAGTACTTC
.,TRBV5-1,TRBD1,TRBJ2-7,CASSLGTGEAYEQYF,TGCGCCAGCAGCTTGGGGACAGGGGAGGCTTACGAGCAGTACTTC
few,TRBV6-5,TRBD2,TRBJ2-7,CASDLNSGGYEQYF,TGTGCCAGCGACCTAAATTCGGGAGGGTACGAGCAGTACTTC
.,TRBV4-3,.,TRBJ2-1,CASSQGSIYNEQFF,TGCGCCAGCAGCCAAGGGTCTATCTACAATGAGCAGTTCTTC
.,TRBV21-1,.,TRBJ1-6,CASSKVRGDPNSPLHF,TGTGCCAGCAGCAAAGTCAGGGGCGATCCAAATTCACCCCTCCACTTT
.,TRBV21-1,.,TRBJ1-5,CASSKRQGGGYSNQPQHF,TGTGCCAGCAGCAAACGACAGGGGGGTGGTTATAGCAATCAGCCCCAGCATTTT
.,TRBV4-3,.,TRBJ2-3,CASSRERRRVGDTQYF,TGCGCCAGCAGCCGGGAAAGGAGGAGGGTTGGGGATACGCAGTATTTT